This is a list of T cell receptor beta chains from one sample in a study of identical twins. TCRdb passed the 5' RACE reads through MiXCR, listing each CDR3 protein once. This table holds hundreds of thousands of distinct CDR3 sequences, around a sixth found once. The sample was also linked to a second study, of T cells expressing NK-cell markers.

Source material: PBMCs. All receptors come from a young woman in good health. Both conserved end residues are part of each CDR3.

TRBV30	CACSGQGSGANVLTF
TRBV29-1	CSGWTGAGEQYF
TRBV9	CASSVGTGRRTDTQYF
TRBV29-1	CSVEIRNQETQYF
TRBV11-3	CASSFGTGHTDTQYF
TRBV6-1	CASTRLGLAGNEQFF
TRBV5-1	CASSLEFLGSGNTIYF
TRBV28	CASGSGAADEQYF
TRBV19	CASSSGTGANTEAFF
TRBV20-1	CSARVSAGWDEQYF
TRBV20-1	CSAPVRTGELFF
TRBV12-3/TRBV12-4	CASSTPASTEQYF
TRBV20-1	CSALDSGKQYNEQFF
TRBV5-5	CASSSSRTQDFKHF
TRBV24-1	CATSDSGTGRNEQFF
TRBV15	CATSGGTGSRGYTF
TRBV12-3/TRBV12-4	CASSFQGGINSPLHF
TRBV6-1	CASRITLRDTQYF
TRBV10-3	CAITLSGSVDEQYF
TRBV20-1	CSPLSGGQAYGYTF